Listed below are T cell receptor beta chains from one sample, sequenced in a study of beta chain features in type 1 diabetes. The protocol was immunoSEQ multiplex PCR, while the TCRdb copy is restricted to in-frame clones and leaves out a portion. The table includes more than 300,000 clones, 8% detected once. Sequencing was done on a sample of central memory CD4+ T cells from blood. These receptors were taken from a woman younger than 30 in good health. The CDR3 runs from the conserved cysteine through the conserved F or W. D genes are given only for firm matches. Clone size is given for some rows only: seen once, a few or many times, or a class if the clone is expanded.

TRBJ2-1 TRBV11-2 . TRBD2 CASSSKGLVLNEQFF TGTGCCAGCAGCTCAAAGGGACTAGTTCTCAATGAGCAGTTCTTC
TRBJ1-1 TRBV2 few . CASTEGWTEAFF TGTGCCAGCACTGAGGGTTGGACTGAAGCTTTCTTT
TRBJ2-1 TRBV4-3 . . CASSQDSYPSSYNEQFF TGCGCCAGCAGCCAAGATTCCTACCCCAGCTCCTACAATGAGCAGTTCTTC
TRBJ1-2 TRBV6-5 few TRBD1 CASSRNPGQSYGYTF TGTGCCAGCAGTCGAAACCCGGGACAGAGCTATGGCTACACCTTC
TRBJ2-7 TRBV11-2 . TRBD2 CASSFTTGLAGASEQYF TGTGCCAGCAGCTTCACTACGGGACTAGCGGGAGCTTCCGAGCAGTACTTC
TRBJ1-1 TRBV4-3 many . CASSQEPWTEAFF TGCGCCAGCAGCCAGGAACCCTGGACTGAAGCTTTCTTT
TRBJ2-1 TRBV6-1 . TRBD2 CASSATLAGLNNEQFF TGTGCCAGCAGTGCAACCCTAGCGGGTCTAAACAATGAGCAGTTCTTC
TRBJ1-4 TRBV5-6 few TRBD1 CASSLGITGGAYEKLFF TGTGCCAGCAGCTTGGGGATCACAGGGGGCGCTTATGAAAAACTGTTTTTT
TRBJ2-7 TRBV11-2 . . CASSLAPGRRSYEQYF TGTGCCAGCAGCTTAGCTCCGGGACGACGCTCCTACGAGCAGTACTTC
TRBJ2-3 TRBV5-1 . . CASSFGQTTDTQYF TGCGCCAGCAGCTTCGGCCAAACCACAGATACGCAGTATTTT
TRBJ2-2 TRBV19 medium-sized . CATIRANTGELFF TGTGCCACAATAAGAGCGAACACCGGGGAGCTGTTTTTT
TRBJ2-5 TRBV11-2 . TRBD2 CASRTNGRAEETQYF TGTGCCAGCAGGACTAACGGGAGGGCCGAGGAGACCCAGTACTTC
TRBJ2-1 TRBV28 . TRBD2 CASSFLAGGRNEQFF TGTGCCAGCAGTTTCCTGGCGGGAGGGCGGAATGAGCAGTTCTTC
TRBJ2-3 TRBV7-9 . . CASSLDTGTDTQYF TGTGCCAGCAGCTTAGACACTGGCACAGATACGCAGTATTTT
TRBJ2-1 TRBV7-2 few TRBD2 CASSRLAGYNEQFF TGTGCCAGCAGCCGACTAGCGGGCTACAATGAGCAGTTCTTC
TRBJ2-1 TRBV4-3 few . CASSQTPQGGIGYNEQFF TGCGCCAGCAGCCAAACACCCCAGGGGGGGATCGGATACAATGAGCAGTTCTTC
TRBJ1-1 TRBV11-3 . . CASSFGVDTEAFF TGTGCCAGCAGCTTCGGGGTGGACACTGAAGCTTTCTTT
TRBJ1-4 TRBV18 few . CASSAKEKLFF TGTGCCAGCTCCGCCAAGGAAAAACTGTTTTTT
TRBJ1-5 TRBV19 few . CASSIQHGPQPQHF TGTGCCAGTAGTATCCAACACGGGCCCCAGCCCCAGCATTTT
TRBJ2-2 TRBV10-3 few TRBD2 CAIAAASGLNTGELFF TGTGCCATCGCCGCCGCTAGCGGGTTGAACACCGGGGAGCTGTTTTTT
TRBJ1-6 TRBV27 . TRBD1 CASSRVGQGLRLYNSPLHF TGTGCCAGCAGTCGAGTGGGACAGGGGTTGCGGCTCTATAATTCACCCCTCCACTTT
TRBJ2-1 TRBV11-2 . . CASSLVARRNEQFF TGTGCCAGCAGCTTAGTAGCTAGGCGGAATGAGCAGTTCTTC
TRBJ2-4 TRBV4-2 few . CASSQDPPGQGTNIQYF TGTGCCAGCAGCCAAGACCCGCCGGGGCAGGGAACAAACATTCAGTACTTC